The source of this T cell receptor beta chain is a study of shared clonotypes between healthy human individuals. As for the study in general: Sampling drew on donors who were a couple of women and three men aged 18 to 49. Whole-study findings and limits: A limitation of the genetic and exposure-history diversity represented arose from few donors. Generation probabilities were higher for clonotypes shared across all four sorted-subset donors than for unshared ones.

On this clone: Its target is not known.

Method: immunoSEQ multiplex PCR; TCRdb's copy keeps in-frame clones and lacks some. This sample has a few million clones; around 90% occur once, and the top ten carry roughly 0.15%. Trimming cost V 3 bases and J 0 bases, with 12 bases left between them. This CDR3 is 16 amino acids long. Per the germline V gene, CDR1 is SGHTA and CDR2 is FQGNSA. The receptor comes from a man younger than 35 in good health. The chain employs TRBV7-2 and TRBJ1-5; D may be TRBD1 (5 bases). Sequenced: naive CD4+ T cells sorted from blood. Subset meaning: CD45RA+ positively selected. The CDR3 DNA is TGTGCCAGCAGCTTGGCAGGGTCGTATAGCAATCAGCCCCAGCATTTT. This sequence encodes CASSLAGSYSNQPQHF.